This T cell receptor (beta chain) was documented in a study of technical replicates of blood from a handful of donors. TCRdb's table, derived via immunoSEQ multiplex PCR, lists solely in-frame clones and lacks some. The table lists tens of thousands of clones, approximately 92% of them singletons. Per the germline V gene, CDR1 is MNHNS and CDR2 is SASEGT. Trimming at V came to 9 bases and at J to 10 bases, leaving 9 bases not matched to a gene. The CDR3 length is 13 residues. Sequenced input: PBMCs. This rearrangement joins TRBV6-1 to TRBJ1-4; 9 nucleotides align to TRBD1. The source of this sequence is a human donor in good health. Some clones in this sample may be carry-over from other donors' samples. The chain's CDR3 is CASTRDRAGKLFF. The DNA of the CDR3 is TGTGCCAGTACCCGGGACAGGGCCGGAAAACTGTTTTTT.